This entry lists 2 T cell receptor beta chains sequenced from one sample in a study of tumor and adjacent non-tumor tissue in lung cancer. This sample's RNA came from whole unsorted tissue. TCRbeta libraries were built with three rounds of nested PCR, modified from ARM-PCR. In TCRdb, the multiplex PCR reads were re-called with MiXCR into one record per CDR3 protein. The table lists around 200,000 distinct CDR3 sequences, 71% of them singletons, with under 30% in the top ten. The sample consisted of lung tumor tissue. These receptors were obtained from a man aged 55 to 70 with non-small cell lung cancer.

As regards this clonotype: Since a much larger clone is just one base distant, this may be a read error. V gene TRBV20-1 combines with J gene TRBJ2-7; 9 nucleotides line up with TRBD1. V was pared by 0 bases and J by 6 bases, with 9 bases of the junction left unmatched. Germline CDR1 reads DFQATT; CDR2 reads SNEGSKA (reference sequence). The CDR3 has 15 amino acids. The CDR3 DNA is TGCAGTGCTAGAGAATCCGGGACAGGGCATTGCGAGCAGTACTTC. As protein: CSARESGTGHCEQYF.

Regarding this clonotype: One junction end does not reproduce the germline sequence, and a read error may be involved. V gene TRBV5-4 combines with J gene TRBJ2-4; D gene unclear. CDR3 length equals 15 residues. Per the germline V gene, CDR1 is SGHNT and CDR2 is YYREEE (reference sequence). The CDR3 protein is CTSSLVGGAKNIRYF. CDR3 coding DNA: TGTACCAGCAGCTTGGTCGGTGGAGCCAAAAACATTCGGTACTTC.